This passage covers 25 T cell receptor beta chains from one sample sequenced in a study of early T cells in non-severe SARS-CoV-2 infection. A single record per CDR3 protein comes from TCRdb applying MiXCR to the 5' RACE reads. The sample gives roughly 17,000 distinct CDR3 sequences, less than 6.5% of which show up once; roughly 7.5% is in the top ten. The specimen comprised whole blood, sampled at baseline. The receptors come from an adult who was a healthcare worker with PCR-confirmed SARS-CoV-2 infection or an uninfected control (not recorded which).

By its share, this clonotype is medium-sized (0.01 to 0.1%). This rearrangement joins TRBV6-1 to TRBJ1-6, with 7 bases lining up with TRBD1. In germline, CDR1 is MNHNS, CDR2 SASEGT. The trim removed 10 bases at V and 5 bases at J, leaving 8 bases unmatched. The CDR3 loop spans 14 amino acids. CDR3 loop: CATGGDRDNSPLHF. DNA for the CDR3: TGTGCCACCGGGGGAGACAGGGATAATTCACCCCTCCACTTT.

The DNA of the CDR3 is TGTGCCAGCTCACTCGGACAGGAAAATTCACCCCTCCACTTT. Translated, it gives CASSLGQENSPLHF. V gene TRBV18 combines with J gene TRBJ1-6, with 7 nucleotides matching TRBD1. This CDR3 is built from 14 residues. Germline CDR1 is KGHSH and CDR2 is LQKENI. V was pared by 4 bases and J by 7 bases, with 4 bases of the junction left unmatched. Full variable domain (rest looked up from reference TRBV18 and TRBJ1-6): NAGVMQNPRHLVRRRGQEARLRCSPMKGHSHVYWYRQLPEEGLKFMVYLQKENIIDESGMPKERFSAEFPKEGPSILRIQQVVRGDSAAYFCASSLGQENSPLHFGNGTRLTVT.

Many counts were recorded for this clonotype. The chain carries TRBV30 and TRBJ1-1; 7 positions match TRBD1. This CDR3 region has 13 residues. In germline, CDR1 is GTSNPN, CDR2 SVGIG (reference sequence). With V trimmed by 1 base and J by 4 bases, 3 bases remained unmatched. The CDR3 nucleotides read TGTGCCTGGAGTGCCCAGGGGGGCACTGAAGCTTTCTTT. Translating gives CAWSAQGGTEAFF.

This clonotype was recorded at least ten times. The chain recombines TRBV7-8 with TRBJ1-6; 11 bases agree with TRBD1. V lost 2 bases and J lost 10; bases outside the gene matches: 10. CDR3 length: 17 amino acids. Germline CDR1 reads SGHVS; CDR2 reads FQNEAQ. CDR3 sequence reads: CASSLRGQGAKVSPLHF. The CDR3 nucleotides are TGTGCCAGCAGCTTAAGAGGACAGGGGGCGAAGGTCTCACCCCTCCACTTT.

Ten or more counts support this clonotype. Its ends do not fully match the called genes, so a read error is possible. The chain couples TRBV7-7 to TRBJ2-5; the D gene is possibly TRBD2 (6 bases). Germline CDR1 and CDR2: SSHAT and FNYEAQ (reference sequence). The CDR3 covers 15 residues. The CDR3 here is CASSLGLGRGETQYF. CDR3 bases: TGTGCTAGCAGCTTAGGTCTGGGCCGGGGGGAGACCCAGTACTTC.

This clonotype was counted ten times or more. The genes are TRBV5-1 and TRBJ1-5; D uncertain. Trimming removed 4 bases at V and 6 bases at J, with 11 bases between. The CDR3 sequence is 13 residues long. Germline CDR1 SGHRS, CDR2 YFSETQ. The CDR3, as DNA: TGCGCCAGCAGCCCCGAGGGAACTCAGCCCCAGCATTTT. It yields the protein CASSPEGTQPQHF.

This clonotype has a count of ten or more. The gene calls are TRBV20-1 and TRBJ2-5, with D possibly matching TRBD2 (5 bases). This CDR3 region has 17 residues. Germline V gene data show CDR1 as DFQATT and CDR2 as SNEGSKA (reference sequence). V was shortened by 0 bases and J by 7 bases, with 24 bases between the two germline ends. CDR3 in DNA: TGCAGTGCTAGAGATGAGTTGAGGGTGGCGGGCCCCGGGACCCAGTACTTC. It codes for CSARDELRVAGPGTQYF.

The genes are TRBV4-3 and TRBJ2-1, with D possibly matching TRBD2 (6 bases). The CDR3 sequence is 15 residues long. The germline V gene encodes CDR1 LGHNA and CDR2 YSLEER. With 2 bases removed from V and 7 bases from J, the gap between germline ends came to 15 bases. The CDR3 DNA reads as TGCGCCAGCAGCCAACCGGGACTGCTGGGGAATGAGCAGTTCTTC. This translates into CASSQPGLLGNEQFF.

Ten or more counts support this clonotype. The rearrangement uses TRBV13 and TRBJ2-2; TRBD1 is a possible D gene (6 bases). The V end lost 4 bases, the J end lost 4 bases, and 16 bases lay between the germline ends. This CDR3 region has 16 residues. Germline V gene sequence: CDR1 PRHDT, CDR2 FYEKMQ (reference sequence). CDR3 loop: CASSSTGYRGTGELFF. CDR3 bases: TGTGCCAGCAGCTCTACAGGGTATCGTGGCACCGGGGAGCTGTTTTTT.

This clonotype was picked up a small number of times. The rearrangement uses TRBV6-2 or TRBV6-3 and TRBJ2-7; D not certain. The CDR3 length is 11 residues. V lost 5 bases to trimming and J lost 3 bases, with 5 bases between them. CDR1 and CDR2 (germline): MNHEY, SVGEGT. Written as DNA, the CDR3 is TGTGCCAGCAGTGCCCTCTACGAGCAGTACTTC. Protein sequence: CASSALYEQYF.

Ten or more counts support this clonotype. The CDR3 here is CASTLGPANYGYTF. The CDR3 nucleotides are TGTGCCAGTACCCTGGGGCCAGCTAACTATGGCTACACCTTC. The chain has TRBV19 and TRBJ1-2, with D possibly being TRBD1 (5 bases). The CDR3 consists of 14 residues. CDR1 and CDR2 (germline): LNHDA, SQIVND (reference sequence). V was cut by 7 bases and J by 0 bases, with 12 bases left in between.

Comments on this clonotype: A read error is possible here, since a much larger clone lies one base away. The V and J genes are TRBV29-1 and TRBJ2-3; 11 nucleotides align to TRBD1. The CDR3 runs 13 residues. Germline values: CDR1 SQVTM, CDR2 ANQGSEA. V gave up 5 bases and J gave up 8 bases; unmatched junction bases: 6. The chain's CDR3 is CSVMDRGQGTQYF. CDR3 bases: TGCAGCGTTATGGACAGGGGGCAGGGTACGCAGTATTTT.

There are many counts of this clonotype. V is TRBV6-6 and J is TRBJ2-2; D is possibly TRBD1 (6 bases). The germline gives CDR1 MNHNY, CDR2 SVGAGI (reference sequence). The CDR3 consists of 15 residues. V was trimmed by 6 bases and J by 3 bases, leaving 14 bases between them. DNA of the CDR3: TGTGCCAGCAGGGTACAGGGTCGTCACACCGGGGAGCTGTTTTTT. Translating it yields CASRVQGRHTGELFF.

Within the sample, this clonotype is medium-sized. The chain has TRBV29-1 and TRBJ2-1; 13 bases agree with TRBD2. This CDR3 has 14 amino acids. The V segment lost 7 bases and the J segment 3 bases; nucleotides outside the gene matches: 3. Looked up from germline, CDR1 is SQVTM and CDR2 is ANQGSEA. The chain's CDR3 is CSAGTSGDYNEQFF. For the CDR3, the DNA is TGCAGCGCCGGGACTAGCGGGGACTACAATGAGCAGTTCTTC.

This clonotype is categorized as large (0.1 to 1%). The chain recombines TRBV28 with TRBJ2-1; the D is unclear. The CDR3 runs to 12 residues. Germline loops: CDR1 MDHEN, CDR2 SYDVKM. Trimming stripped 5 bases from V and 7 bases from J, with 9 bases between. The CDR3 spells CASSPGANEQFF. DNA for the CDR3: TGTGCCAGCAGTCCTGGTGCGAATGAGCAGTTCTTC.

This clonotype was seen at least ten times. This rearrangement joins TRBV6-5 to TRBJ1-6, with D unclear. Per the germline V gene, CDR1 is MNHEY and CDR2 is SVGAGI. The CDR3 has 19 residues. Between the trimmed V and J ends, which lost 10 bases and 0 bases, there was a span of 25 bases. The CDR3 sequence: CATSSPSFVGSSYNSPLHF. Written as DNA, the CDR3 is TGTGCCACCTCAAGCCCCTCTTTCGTGGGAAGCTCCTATAATTCACCCCTCCACTTT.

This clonotype was detected ten times or more. The rearrangement uses TRBV7-2 and TRBJ1-2; D unclear. V gave up 6 bases and J gave up 1 base, with 9 bases separating them. The CDR3 extends over 13 amino acids. CDR1 and CDR2 from the germline V gene are SGHTA and FQGNSA. The DNA of the CDR3 is TGTGCCAGCAGACAAACCTTTAACTATGGCTACACCTTC. This translates into CASRQTFNYGYTF.

This clonotype was observed a handful of times. The J gene is TRBJ1-2, the V gene TRBV6-2 or TRBV6-3; D is undetermined. Germline V lookup: CDR1 MNHEY, CDR2 SVGEGT. The CDR3 extends over 12 amino acids. V lost 2 bases, J lost 2 bases, and 3 bases lay in between. DNA for the CDR3: TGTGCCAGCAGTTACCGGAACTATGGCTACACCTTC. Translating gives CASSYRNYGYTF.

This clonotype was detected ten times or more. The chain joins TRBV6-6 to TRBJ1-1; 7 nucleotides match TRBD1. Unmatched junction bases numbered 4, after V lost 6 bases and J lost 0 bases. CDR3 length equals 14 residues. The V gene's germline CDR1 is MNHNY and CDR2 SVGAGI (reference sequence). Written as DNA, the CDR3 is TGTGCCAGCAGCCCACAGGGGATGAACACTGAAGCTTTCTTT. Translated: CASSPQGMNTEAFF.

About this clonotype: Just one base apart from a much larger clone, this may be a read error. The chain links TRBV5-8 to TRBJ2-7, with D unclear. This CDR3 region has 10 residues. Germline V gives CDR1 SGHTS, CDR2 YDEGEE. CDR3 coding DNA: TGTGCCAGCTGCAACTATCAAGCCCACTTC. This translates into CASCNYQAHF.

This clonotype was seen repeatedly, ten times or more. The rearrangement uses TRBV19 and TRBJ2-7; 7 bases fit TRBD2. Unmatched junction bases numbered 9, after V lost 7 bases and J lost 3 bases. This CDR3 has 14 amino acids. Germline V gene data show CDR1 as LNHDA and CDR2 as SQIVND (reference sequence). The CDR3, as DNA: TGTGCCAGTAAGCCTTCCAGCGGGGACTACGAGCAGTACTTC. It is translated as CASKPSSGDYEQYF.

The table lists this clonotype with many counts. V gene TRBV6-4 combines with J gene TRBJ2-2; no clear D. CDR1 and CDR2 (germline): MRHNA, SNTAGT. V lost 5 bases to trimming and J lost 3 bases, with 7 bases between them. CDR3 length: 13 amino acids. CDR3 protein: CASSKTHTGELFF. The DNA of the CDR3 is TGTGCCAGCAGTAAGACGCACACCGGGGAGCTGTTTTTT.

This clonotype was counted only a few times. The DNA for the CDR3 is TGTGCCAGCAGTCCCACAGTAGGTGAGCAGTTCTTC. It is translated as CASSPTVGEQFF. V gene TRBV12-3 or TRBV12-4 combines with J gene TRBJ2-1; D uncertain. The V end lost 5 bases, the J end lost 9 bases, and 11 bases lay between the germline ends. The CDR3 totals 12 residues.

This clonotype was recorded at least ten times. The V gene is TRBV7-2, the J gene TRBJ2-7; D gene uncertain. The germline V gene has CDR1 SGHTA and CDR2 FQGNSA. The V gene lost 1 base and the J gene lost 4 bases, with 11 bases spanning the gap. This CDR3 comprises 14 residues. The DNA for the CDR3 is TGTGCCAGCAGCTTAGAGACCAGTACGTACGAGCAGTACTTC. Residues: CASSLETSTYEQYF.

In its sample, this clonotype was seen many times. This chain links TRBV29-1 with TRBJ2-3, with 11 bases identical to TRBD2. The CDR3 runs to 14 residues. Looked up from germline, CDR1 is SQVTM and CDR2 is ANQGSEA. With V trimmed by 4 bases and J by 6 bases, 6 bases remained unmatched. In DNA form, the CDR3 reads TGCAGCGTTGCTAGCGGGGGGTCCAGGGATACGCAGTATTTT. Protein product: CSVASGGSRDTQYF.